The 14 T cell receptor beta chains below all came from one sample that was sequenced in a study of identical twins. TCRdb itself ran the 5' RACE reads through MiXCR, one entry per CDR3 protein. The table has a few hundred thousand distinct CDR3 sequences, 9% to 10% seen once. Another study also made use of these data, one on yellow fever vaccine responses in identical twins.

The sequenced sample consisted of PBMCs. The receptors come from a woman in her late teens or twenties in good health.

This clonotype has just a few counts. The chain combines TRBV9 with TRBJ1-2; no reliable D call. From germline, CDR1 is SGDLS and CDR2 YYNGEE. The CDR3 is 14 residues long. V lost 2 bases and J 4 bases, leaving 12 bases between the germline ends. The CDR3 reads CASSVSLSFYGYTF. CDR3 bases: TGTGCCAGCAGCGTCTCTCTCTCATTCTATGGCTACACCTTC.

This clonotype was detected ten times or more. V usage is TRBV4-3 and J usage is TRBJ2-1, with 12 bases that match TRBD2. The CDR3 is 15 residues long. V trimming: 6 bases; J trimming: 5 bases; junction bases outside the gene matches: 5. Per germline, CDR1 LGHNA and CDR2 YSLEER. The CDR3 protein is CASSFGLAGNNEQFF. The DNA of the CDR3 is TGCGCCAGCAGTTTCGGACTAGCGGGAAACAATGAGCAGTTCTTC.

This clonotype was seen more than once but under ten times. The rearrangement uses TRBV7-2 and TRBJ2-5; 10 bases align to TRBD2. The trim removed 5 bases at V and 5 bases at J, leaving 8 bases unmatched. Germline V gene lookup returns CDR1 SGHTA and CDR2 FQGNSA. The length of the CDR3 is 15 residues. The CDR3 spells CASSPGLADRETQYF. In nucleotides, the CDR3 is TGTGCCAGCAGCCCCGGACTAGCGGATAGGGAGACCCAGTACTTC.

The chain recombines TRBV7-2 with TRBJ1-5; D is perhaps TRBD1 (5 bases). The CDR3 is 15 residues long. The V gene lost 0 bases and the J gene lost 7 bases, with 13 bases spanning the gap. Germline CDR1 reads SGHTA; CDR2 reads FQGNSA. The CDR3 reads CASSLAWGWGQPQHF. DNA for the CDR3: TGTGCCAGCAGCTTAGCTTGGGGGTGGGGGCAGCCCCAGCATTTT.

The gene calls are TRBV4-1 and TRBJ1-1; no clear D. Germline loops: CDR1 MGHRA, CDR2 YSYEKL. Trimming cost V 4 bases and J 8 bases, with 14 bases left between them. CDR3 length equals 13 residues. Written as DNA, the CDR3 is TGCGCCAGCAGCCCAGAACTGAGTCAAGAAGCTTTCTTT. Encoded protein: CASSPELSQEAFF.

The chain has TRBV4-3 and TRBJ2-2; possible D gene TRBD1, 6 bases. The CDR3 totals 15 residues. Germline values: CDR1 LGHNA, CDR2 YSLEER. V lost 6 bases to trimming and J lost 1 base, with 12 bases between them. This chain's CDR3 is CASSFLQGNTGELFF. Here the CDR3 DNA reads TGCGCCAGCAGTTTCCTACAGGGGAACACCGGGGAGCTGTTTTTT.

The chain recombines TRBV18 with TRBJ2-6; D is possibly TRBD1 (5 bases). V was cut by 2 bases and J by 2 bases, with 13 bases left in between. From germline, CDR1 is KGHSH and CDR2 LQKENI. This CDR3 comprises 17 residues. CDR3 coding DNA: TGTGCCAGCTCACCAGAATACCAGGGTACTGGGGCCAACGTCCTGACTTTC. As protein: CASSPEYQGTGANVLTF.

At least ten counts were recorded for this clonotype. The chain combines TRBV7-2 with TRBJ2-1; D may be TRBD1 or TRBD2 (5 bases each). Germline V gives CDR1 SGHTA, CDR2 FQGNSA. Trimming took off 3 bases at V and 0 bases at J, with 15 bases between the two ends. The CDR3 is 17 amino acids. The CDR3 region has the DNA TGTGCCAGCAGCTTCCCCCGGGGCGGTTACTCCTACAATGAGCAGTTCTTC. Its protein product is CASSFPRGGYSYNEQFF.

The rearrangement uses TRBV6-5 and TRBJ2-7, with D possibly being TRBD2 (5 bases). The CDR3 has 14 amino acids. The ends were cut back, 2 bases at V and 5 bases at J, with 13 bases in the middle. Germline V gives CDR1 MNHEY, CDR2 SVGAGI. This chain's CDR3 is CASSYGSLANEQYF. CDR3 nucleotides: TGTGCCAGCAGTTACGGGTCGCTAGCAAACGAGCAGTACTTC.

This clonotype was observed a few times. The genes are TRBV3-1 and TRBJ1-4; tentative D call: TRBD1 (6 bases). V was trimmed by 3 bases and J by 10 bases, leaving 15 bases between them. CDR3 length: 14 residues. Germline CDR1 and CDR2: LGHDT and YNNKEL (reference sequence). The CDR3 region is CASSQNRVVGKLFF. The CDR3 region has the DNA TGTGCCAGCAGCCAGAACAGGGTTGTCGGAAAACTGTTTTTT.

This clonotype was recorded many times. The V call is TRBV29-1, the J call TRBJ2-7, with D perhaps matching TRBD1 or TRBD2 (5 bases each). V shed 6 bases and J shed 7 bases, with 16 bases lying between them. Germline V gene data show CDR1 as SQVTM and CDR2 as ANQGSEA. This CDR3 has 12 amino acids. The CDR3 DNA follows: TGCAGCGTGGGGACCGGGTCATGGGAGCAGTACTTC. This translates into CSVGTGSWEQYF.

The chain recombines TRBV2 with TRBJ1-1; no clear D. The CDR3 consists of 15 residues. Between the trimmed V and J ends, which lost 3 bases and 5 bases, there was a span of 16 bases. Germline CDR1 is SNHLY and CDR2 is FYNNEI. This chain's CDR3 is CASSEMPEGITEAFF. In DNA form, the CDR3 reads TGTGCCAGCAGTGAGATGCCCGAGGGTATTACTGAAGCTTTCTTT.

The sample holds a few counts of this clonotype. The CDR3 here is CASSMGDTQYF. CDR3 nucleotides: TGTGCCAGCAGCATGGGGGATACGCAGTATTTT. V is TRBV7-2 and J is TRBJ2-3; D ambiguous. The CDR3 runs 11 residues. V was trimmed by 5 bases and J by 6 bases, leaving 6 bases between them. The germline gives CDR1 SGHTA, CDR2 FQGNSA. Using reference TRBV7-2 and TRBJ2-3 for the parts outside the CDR3, the full variable domain is GAGVSQSPSNKVTEKGKDVELRCDPISGHTALYWYRQSLGQGLEFLIYFQGNSAPDKSGLPSDRFSAERTGGSVSTLTIQRTQQEDSAVYLCASSMGDTQYFGPGTRLTVL.

This clonotype was seen at least ten times. J is TRBJ2-7 and V is TRBV5-5; TRBD1 is a possible D gene (5 bases). The CDR3 spans 16 residues. Germline V lookup: CDR1 SGHKS, CDR2 YYEKEE (reference sequence). V gave up 2 bases and J gave up 0 bases, with 15 bases separating them. The CDR3 nucleotides read TGTGCCAGCAGCTTTTCTCAGGGTTGGAGCTCCTACGAGCAGTACTTC. Encoded protein: CASSFSQGWSSYEQYF. Full variable domain (rest looked up from reference TRBV5-5 and TRBJ2-7): DAGVTQSPTHLIKTRGQQVTLRCSPISGHKSVSWYQQVLGQGPQFIFQYYEKEERGRGNFPDRFSARQFPNYSSELNVNALLLGDSALYLCASSFSQGWSSYEQYFGPGTRLTVT.